The 5 T cell receptor beta chains in this list originate from one sample, sequenced in a study of OX40 agonist ivuxolimab in advanced cancers. Libraries were prepared by immunoSEQ multiplex PCR; TCRdb keeps only in-frame clonotypes and omits some of them. The sample holds about 35,000 clones, roughly 80% seen once. Material: CD4+ or CD8+ T cells sorted from blood, obtained in a trial of the OX40 agonist ivuxolimab. The source of these receptors is an adult with an advanced solid tumor such as melanoma, head and neck, liver or kidney cancer.

The chain employs TRBV12-5 and TRBJ2-2; the match to TRBD1 covers 7 bases. The trim removed 4 bases at V and 3 bases at J, leaving 5 bases unmatched. The CDR3 contains 15 residues. Germline V gene sequence: CDR1 LGHNT, CDR2 FRNRAP. CDR3 region: CASGSGGDDTGELFF. CDR3 bases: TGTGCTAGTGGTTCAGGGGGAGACGACACCGGGGAGCTGTTTTTT.

The rearrangement uses TRBV6-1 and TRBJ2-7; 10 nucleotides match TRBD1. CDR1 and CDR2 (germline): MNHNS, SASEGT. V gave up 7 bases and J gave up 5 bases; unmatched junction bases: 8. The CDR3 spans 14 residues. The CDR3 region has the DNA TGTGCCAGCAAGCGGAGGGACAGGGGCAACGAGCAGTACTTC. It encodes CASKRRDRGNEQYF.

V gene TRBV6-1 combines with J gene TRBJ2-7, with D maybe TRBD2 (6 bases). Per the germline V gene, CDR1 is MNHNS and CDR2 is SASEGT. V was shortened by 5 bases and J by 6 bases, with 20 bases between the two germline ends. CDR3 length: 15 residues. The CDR3 is CASSFGRLLASEQYF. The CDR3 DNA follows: TGTGCCAGCAGTTTTGGGAGGTTATTGGCGAGCGAGCAGTACTTC.

The rearrangement joins TRBV15 to TRBJ2-2; D not resolved. Trimming shortened V by 0 bases and J by 7 bases, and 12 bases separated the two germline ends. CDR1 LNHNV and CDR2 YYDKDF come from the germline V gene (reference sequence). The CDR3 is 15 residues long. The CDR3 coding sequence is TGTGCCACCAGCAGAGAAAGTTTAGGAAACGGGGAGCTGTTTTTT. Its translation: CATSRESLGNGELFF. Based on the CDR3 plus reference TRBV15 and TRBJ2-2, the full variable domain is DAMVIQNPRYQVTQFGKPVTLSCSQTLNHNVMYWYQQKSSQAPKLLFHYYDKDFNNEADTPDNFQSRRPNTSFCFLDIRSPGLGDTAMYLCATSRESLGNGELFFGEGSRLTVL.

This clone occurred once. The chain employs TRBV19 and TRBJ2-7; D remains unclear. The germline V gene has CDR1 LNHDA and CDR2 SQIVND (reference sequence). The CDR3 runs 14 residues. The germline V and J ends were trimmed by 10 bases and 2 bases, with 18 bases remaining between them. The CDR3 region is CATNSPGATYEQYF. The CDR3 DNA reads TGTGCCACCAACAGCCCGGGTGCTACCTACGAGCAGTACTTC. The full variable domain, completed using reference TRBV19 and TRBJ2-7, is DGGITQSPKYLFRKEGQNVTLSCEQNLNHDAMYWYRQDPGQGLRLIYYSQIVNDFQKGDIAEGYSVSREKKESFPLTVTSAQKNPTAFYLCATNSPGATYEQYFGPGTRLTVT.